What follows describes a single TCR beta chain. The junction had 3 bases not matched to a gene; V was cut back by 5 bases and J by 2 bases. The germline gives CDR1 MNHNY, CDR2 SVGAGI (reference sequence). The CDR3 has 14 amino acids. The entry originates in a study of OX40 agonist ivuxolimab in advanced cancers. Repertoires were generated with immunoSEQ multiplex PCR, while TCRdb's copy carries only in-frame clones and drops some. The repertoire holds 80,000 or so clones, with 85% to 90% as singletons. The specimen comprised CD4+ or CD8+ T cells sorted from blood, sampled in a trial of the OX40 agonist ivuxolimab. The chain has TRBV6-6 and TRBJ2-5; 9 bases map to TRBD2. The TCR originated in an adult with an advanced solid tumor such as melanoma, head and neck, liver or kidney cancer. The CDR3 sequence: CASSRSGGQETQYF. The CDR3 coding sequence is TGTGCCAGCAGTCGTAGCGGGGGTCAAGAGACCCAGTACTTC.